This T cell receptor (beta chain) was obtained from a study of response to subunit inactivated influenza vaccine. This clonotype was seen a handful of times. Germline V CDR1 and CDR2: SGHRS, YFSETQ. With 0 bases removed from V and 7 bases from J, the gap between germline ends came to 13 bases. There are 14 residues in the CDR3. TCRdb reanalysed the RT-PCR reads using MiXCR and keeps one entry per CDR3 protein. The sample lists approximately 310,000 distinct CDR3 sequences, less than 25% occurring once. The material was PBMCs from blood, obtained approximately 20 months after vaccination. The rearrangement joins TRBV5-1 to TRBJ1-1; D not resolved. This sequence originates from a man between 50 and 75 years old who received an inactivated influenza vaccine. The CDR3 reads CASSLGSTTSEAFF. In DNA form, the CDR3 reads TGCGCCAGCAGCTTGGGAAGTACCACTAGTGAAGCTTTCTTT.